The table lists the clone carrying this T cell receptor beta chain with a few counts. The antigen remains undetermined. Method: immunoSEQ multiplex PCR; TCRdb's copy keeps in-frame clones and lacks some. The data contain 450,000 to 500,000 clones, approximately 81% of them singletons. This sample was included in a study of shared clonotypes between healthy human individuals. Study results and caveats: Few donors restricted represented genetic and exposure-history diversity.

This CDR3 is 11 amino acids long. Trimming stripped 0 bases from V and 6 bases from J, with 1 base between. Germline V gene data show CDR1 as SGHDT and CDR2 as YYEEEE. Caucasian adults living in Nashville, Tennessee, provided all samples. This chain uses TRBV5-6 with TRBJ2-1; no clear D gene. The specimen was PBMCs. The sequence came from a woman in her forties in good health. Some clones in this sample may be carry-over from other donors' samples. The CDR3 protein is CASSLGNEQFF. The DNA for the CDR3 is TGTGCCAGCAGCTTGGGCAATGAGCAGTTCTTC. Together with reference TRBV5-6 and TRBJ2-1, the CDR3 gives the full variable domain: DAGVTQSPTHLIKTRGQQVTLRCSPKSGHDTVSWYQQALGQGPQFIFQYYEEEERQRGNFPDRFSGHQFPNYSSELNVNALLLGDSALYLCASSLGNEQFFGPGTRLTVL.